This T cell receptor (beta chain) derives from a study of identical twins. Study results and caveats: An excess of low generation probability was shown by twin-shared out-of-frame alpha sequences.

Each CDR3 protein is one row after TCRdb ran MiXCR on the 5' RACE reads. Here the sample spans roughly 690,000 distinct CDR3 sequences, 21% being singletons. This clonotype was seen a handful of times. The antigen is not known. The sample also formed part of further work on T cells expressing NK-cell markers. This second study says: It was from sorted CD3+CD56+NKG2C+, CD3+CD56+NKG2C- and CD3+CD56-NKG2C+ T cells that TCR beta repertoires came. The sequencing cohort of eight donors included seven HCMV-seropositive individuals and one seronegative individual.

Sequencing was done on a sample of PBMCs. The clonotype was recovered from a young woman in good health.

The CDR3 spells CASSGHGRRADTQYF. CDR3 coding DNA: TGTGCCAGCAGCGGGCACGGGAGGAGAGCAGATACGCAGTATTTT. The gene calls are TRBV11-2 and TRBJ2-3, with TRBD2 identical over 7 bases. The length of the CDR3 is 15 residues. With 5 bases clipped from V and 4 bases from J, the junction kept 9 bases outside the gene matches. The germline V gene encodes CDR1 SGHAT and CDR2 FQNNGV.